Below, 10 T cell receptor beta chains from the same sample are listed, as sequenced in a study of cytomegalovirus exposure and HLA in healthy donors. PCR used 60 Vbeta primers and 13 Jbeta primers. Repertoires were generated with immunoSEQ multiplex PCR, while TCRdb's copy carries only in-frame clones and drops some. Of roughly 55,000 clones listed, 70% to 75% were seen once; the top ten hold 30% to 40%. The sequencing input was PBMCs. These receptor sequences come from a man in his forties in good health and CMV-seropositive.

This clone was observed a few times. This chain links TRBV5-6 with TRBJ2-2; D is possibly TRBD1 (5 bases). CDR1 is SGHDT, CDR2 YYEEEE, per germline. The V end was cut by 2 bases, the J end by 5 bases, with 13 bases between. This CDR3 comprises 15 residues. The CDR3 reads CASSFFRRETGELFF. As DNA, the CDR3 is TGTGCCAGCAGCTTCTTCCGCAGGGAAACCGGGGAGCTGTTTTTT.

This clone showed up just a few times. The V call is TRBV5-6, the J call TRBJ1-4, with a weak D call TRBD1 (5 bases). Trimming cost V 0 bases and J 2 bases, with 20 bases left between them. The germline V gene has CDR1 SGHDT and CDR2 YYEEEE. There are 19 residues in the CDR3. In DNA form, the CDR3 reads TGTGCCAGCAGCTTGGGTGGAGGGGATCCGGATTGGACTAATGAAAAACTGTTTTTT. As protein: CASSLGGGDPDWTNEKLFF.

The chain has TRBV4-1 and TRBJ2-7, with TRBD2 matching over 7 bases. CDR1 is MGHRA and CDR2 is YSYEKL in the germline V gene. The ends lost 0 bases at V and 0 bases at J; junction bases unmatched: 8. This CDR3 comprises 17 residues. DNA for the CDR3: TGCGCCAGCAGCCAAGATGACTCGCGGGGGACCTCCTACGAGCAGTACTTC. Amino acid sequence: CASSQDDSRGTSYEQYF.

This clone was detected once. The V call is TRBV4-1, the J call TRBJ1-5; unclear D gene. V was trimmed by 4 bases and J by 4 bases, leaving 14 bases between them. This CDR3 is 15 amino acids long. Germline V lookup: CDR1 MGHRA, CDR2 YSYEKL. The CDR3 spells CASSLSLQRNQPQHF. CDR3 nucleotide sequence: TGCGCCAGCAGCCTCTCTCTGCAGAGGAATCAGCCCCAGCATTTT.

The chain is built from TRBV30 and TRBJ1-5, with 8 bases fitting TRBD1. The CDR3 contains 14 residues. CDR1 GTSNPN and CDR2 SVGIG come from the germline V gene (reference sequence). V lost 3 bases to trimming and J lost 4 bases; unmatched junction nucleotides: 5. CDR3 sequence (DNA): TGTGCCTGGAGCGGGGACAGGCCTAATCAGCCCCAGCATTTT. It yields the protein CAWSGDRPNQPQHF.

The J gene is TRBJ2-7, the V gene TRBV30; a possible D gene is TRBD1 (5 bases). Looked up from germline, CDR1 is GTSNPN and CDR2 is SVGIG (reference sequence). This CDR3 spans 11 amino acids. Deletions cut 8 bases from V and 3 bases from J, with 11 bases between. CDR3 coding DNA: TGTGCCCATGACAGTCACTACGAGCAGTACTTC. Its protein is CAHDSHYEQYF.

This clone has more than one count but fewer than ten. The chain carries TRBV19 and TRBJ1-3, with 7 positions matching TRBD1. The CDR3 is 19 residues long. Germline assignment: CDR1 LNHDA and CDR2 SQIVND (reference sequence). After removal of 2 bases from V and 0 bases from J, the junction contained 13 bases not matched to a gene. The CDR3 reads CASSITLPWDSTSGNTIYF. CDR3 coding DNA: TGTGCCAGTAGTATAACCCTCCCCTGGGACAGTACCTCTGGAAACACCATATATTTT.

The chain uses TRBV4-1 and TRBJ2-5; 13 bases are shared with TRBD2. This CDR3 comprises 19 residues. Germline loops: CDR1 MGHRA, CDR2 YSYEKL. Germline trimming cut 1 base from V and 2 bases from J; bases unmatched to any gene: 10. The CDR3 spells CASSQGGRTGLAGQETQYF. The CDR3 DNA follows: TGCGCCAGCAGCCAAGGGGGTCGTACGGGACTAGCGGGGCAAGAGACCCAGTACTTC.

The CDR3 loop reads CASTGHTNTGELFF. CDR3 DNA: TGTGCCAGCACCGGACACACGAACACCGGGGAGCTGTTTTTT. The chain joins TRBV7-3 to TRBJ2-2, with D maybe TRBD1 (5 bases). The ends were cut back, 7 bases at V and 0 bases at J, with 9 bases in the middle. Germline V gene lookup returns CDR1 SGHTA and CDR2 FQGTGA. The CDR3 has 14 amino acids.

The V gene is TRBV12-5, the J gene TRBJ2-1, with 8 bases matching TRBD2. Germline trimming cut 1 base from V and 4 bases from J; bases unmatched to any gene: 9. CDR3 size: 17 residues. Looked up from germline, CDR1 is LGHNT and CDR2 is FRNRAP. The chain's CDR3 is CASGLDMTSGSYNEQFF. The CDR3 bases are TGTGCTAGTGGTTTGGATATGACGAGCGGGAGTTACAATGAGCAGTTCTTC.